These 13 T cell receptor beta chains came from one sample sequenced in a study of blood T cell repertoires in COVID-19. TCRdb's copy holds only in-frame clones and misses some; the assay was immunoSEQ multiplex PCR. The sample has over 120,000 clones; roughly nine tenths are singletons. Material for sequencing was peripheral blood. These receptors were taken from a human donor in a cohort sampled during active COVID-19.

The gene calls are TRBV5-1 and TRBJ1-1; no definite D call. This CDR3 has 15 residues. From germline, CDR1 is SGHRS and CDR2 YFSETQ. Trimming took off 0 bases at V and 8 bases at J, with 17 bases between the two ends. In DNA form, the CDR3 reads TGCGCCAGCAGCTTGGAGGCTCTAGCTATAGGGGAAGCTTTCTTT. Residues: CASSLEALAIGEAFF.

The rearrangement links TRBV4-2 to TRBJ1-2; a possible D gene is TRBD1 (5 bases). V shed 0 bases and J shed 4 bases, with 15 bases lying between them. This CDR3 is built from 16 residues. CDR1 is LGHNA and CDR2 is YNFKEQ in the germline V gene. CDR3 amino acids: CASSQEGAGLVYGYTF. The CDR3 nucleotides read TGTGCCAGCAGCCAAGAAGGGGCAGGGCTAGTCTATGGCTACACCTTC.

The V call is TRBV27, the J call TRBJ1-1, with D possibly matching TRBD1 (5 bases). V gave up 3 bases and J gave up 0 bases, with 8 bases separating them. The CDR3 is 14 amino acids. Germline assignment: CDR1 MNHEY and CDR2 SMNVEV (reference sequence). DNA of the CDR3: TGTGCCAGCAGTTTTCAGGGCCTGAACACTGAAGCTTTCTTT. This codes for CASSFQGLNTEAFF.

The rearrangement links TRBV4-1 to TRBJ2-2, with 8 nucleotides matching TRBD2. After removal of 4 bases from V and 3 bases from J, the junction contained 10 bases not matched to a gene. The germline gives CDR1 MGHRA, CDR2 YSYEKL. CDR3 length: 17 amino acids. The CDR3 here is CASSPTRGGADTGELFF. The CDR3 DNA reads as TGCGCCAGCAGCCCCACTCGGGGGGGGGCCGACACCGGGGAGCTGTTTTTT.

V is TRBV19 and J is TRBJ1-3; D is undetermined. Germline lookup yields CDR1 LNHDA and CDR2 SQIVND (reference sequence). This CDR3 is built from 14 residues. V gave up 9 bases and J gave up 0 bases, with 12 bases separating them. The CDR3 sequence: CASTSVVSGNTIYF. For the CDR3, the DNA is TGTGCCAGCACCTCGGTCGTCTCTGGAAACACCATATATTTT.

The chain carries TRBV6-5 and TRBJ2-1; perhaps TRBD2 as D (5 bases). This CDR3 has 14 residues. V lost 8 bases, J lost 0 bases, and 11 bases lay in between. Germline loops: CDR1 MNHEY, CDR2 SVGAGI. Here the CDR3 DNA reads TGTGCCAGCCGGGAAACGGGCTCCTACAATGAGCAGTTCTTC. It specifies CASRETGSYNEQFF.

This chain uses TRBV4-1 with TRBJ1-3; D might be TRBD1 (5 bases). Between the trimmed V and J ends, which lost 0 bases and 2 bases, there was a span of 11 bases. The CDR3 has 16 amino acids. Germline V CDR1 and CDR2: MGHRA, YSYEKL. CDR3 DNA: TGCGCCAGCAGCCAAGATACGGGCAGGGCTGGAAACACCATATATTTT. The encoded protein is CASSQDTGRAGNTIYF.

CDR3 region: CASSVGRTTGNTIYF. CDR3 in DNA: TGTGCCAGCAGCGTAGGAAGGACAACTGGAAACACCATATATTTT. The chain has TRBV9 and TRBJ1-3; D is perhaps TRBD1 (5 bases). CDR3 length equals 15 residues. Germline V gene sequence: CDR1 SGDLS, CDR2 YYNGEE. V was shortened by 0 bases and J by 2 bases, with 9 bases between the two germline ends.

The gene calls are TRBV19 and TRBJ1-2; D gene unclear. The CDR3 is 13 residues long. Germline CDR1 LNHDA, CDR2 SQIVND (reference sequence). Deletions cut 3 bases from V and 7 bases from J, with 12 bases between. The CDR3 reads CASSIGTYAGYTF. The CDR3 DNA sequence: TGTGCCAGTAGTATTGGTACATACGCTGGCTACACCTTC.

The chain recombines TRBV2 with TRBJ2-3, with 14 bases fitting TRBD2. CDR3 size: 17 residues. CDR1 is SNHLY, CDR2 FYNNEI, per germline. V dropped 5 bases and J dropped 3; count of bases not matched to a gene: 7. The CDR3 reads CASSTGLAGDSTDTQYF. The DNA for the CDR3 is TGTGCCAGCAGTACGGGACTAGCGGGGGATTCAACAGATACGCAGTATTTT.

The chain couples TRBV4-1 to TRBJ2-5, with D possibly matching TRBD1 (5 bases). The CDR3 covers 15 residues. Germline V gene lookup returns CDR1 MGHRA and CDR2 YSYEKL. Trimming removed 4 bases at V and 4 bases at J, with 16 bases between. The CDR3 region is CASSPGYRSRETQYF. As DNA, the CDR3 is TGCGCCAGCAGCCCAGGCTACAGGAGTCGAGAGACCCAGTACTTC.

This clone was observed a single time. The chain couples TRBV5-1 to TRBJ1-1; D is unresolved. The germline V gene encodes CDR1 SGHRS and CDR2 YFSETQ. CDR3 length equals 15 residues. Trimming shortened V by 5 bases and J by 0 bases, and 14 bases separated the two germline ends. CDR3 residues: CASRQASQLNTEAFF. CDR3 bases: TGCGCCAGCAGGCAGGCATCGCAATTGAACACTGAAGCTTTCTTT.

The sample holds one count of this clone. The rearrangement links TRBV6-2 or TRBV6-3 to TRBJ2-3; 11 nucleotides line up with TRBD2. The germline gives CDR1 MNHEY, CDR2 SVGEGT. V lost 0 bases and J lost 5; bases outside the gene matches: 7. CDR3 length: 17 amino acids. The CDR3 loop is CASSYSQLAGVGDTQYF. CDR3 sequence (DNA): TGTGCCAGCAGTTACTCTCAACTAGCGGGGGTCGGAGATACGCAGTATTTT.